The next 6 T cell receptor beta chains were all read from a single sample in a study of shared clonotypes between healthy human individuals. Clones were sequenced by immunoSEQ multiplex PCR, and TCRdb holds only the in-frame ones, with some missing. The top ten hold approximately 0.45% of the sample, which has around 1.6 million clones, 98% seen once. The material sequenced was naive CD4+ T cells sorted from blood. Subset described: CD45RA+ positively selected. These receptors were taken from a man younger than 40 in good health.

This clone was seen only once. This chain links TRBV2 with TRBJ2-1; 8 nucleotides align to TRBD2. The CDR3 contains 13 residues. CDR1 SNHLY and CDR2 FYNNEI come from the germline V gene. Trimming at V came to 7 bases and at J to 5 bases, leaving 4 bases not matched to a gene. CDR3 nucleotide sequence: TGTGCCAGCATCGGCGGGAGGAACAATGAGCAGTTCTTC. Its protein is CASIGGRNNEQFF.

The CDR3 DNA follows: TGCAGCGTCGGCACAGTCTCCGAGCAGTACTTC. Its protein product is CSVGTVSEQYF. This chain connects TRBV29-1 to TRBJ2-7; no reliable D call. V lost 6 bases and J 6 bases, leaving 12 bases between the germline ends. Germline CDR1 and CDR2: SQVTM and ANQGSEA. The CDR3 loop spans 11 amino acids.

The chain employs TRBV28 and TRBJ2-3; D possibly matches TRBD1 or TRBD2 (5 bases each). V lost 4 bases and J 2 bases, leaving 10 bases between the germline ends. This CDR3 spans 14 amino acids. Germline V gene lookup returns CDR1 MDHEN and CDR2 SYDVKM. Here the CDR3 reads CASSSQGPTDTQYF. The CDR3 region has the DNA TGTGCCAGCAGTTCTCAGGGACCCACAGATACGCAGTATTTT.

In its sample, this clone was seen once. The genes are TRBV4-3 and TRBJ2-2; D tentatively fits TRBD1 or TRBD2 (6 bases each). The CDR3 is 16 residues long. Germline V gene sequence: CDR1 LGHNA, CDR2 YSLEER. Trimming took off 4 bases at V and 7 bases at J, with 19 bases between the two ends. CDR3 nucleotides: TGCGCCAGCAGCCCCCCCGCACGGGGGCGGATCGGGGAGCTGTTTTTT. Translating it yields CASSPPARGRIGELFF.

In the case of this clone: Other nucleotide sequences in the sample specify the same CDR3. V gene TRBV2 combines with J gene TRBJ2-3; D gene ambiguous. The CDR3 has 12 amino acids. CDR1 and CDR2 from the germline V gene are SNHLY and FYNNEI. Deletions cut 6 bases from V and 1 base from J, with 5 bases between. CDR3 nucleotide sequence: TGTGCCAGCAGGGTCGGCACAGATACGCAGTATTTT. Its translation is CASRVGTDTQYF.

This clone was seen a single time. V gene TRBV11-2 combines with J gene TRBJ2-7; D may correspond to TRBD1 or TRBD2 (6 bases each). Germline assignment: CDR1 SGHAT and CDR2 FQNNGV. This CDR3 has 15 residues. V was pared by 0 bases and J by 3 bases, with 12 bases between. CDR3 sequence reads: CASSLEGGTVYEQYF. The CDR3 DNA sequence: TGTGCCAGCAGCTTAGAGGGGGGCACCGTCTACGAGCAGTACTTC.